These T cell receptor beta chains were read from a single sample in a study of shared T cell receptors in the human thymus. Generated by immunoSEQ multiplex PCR, the TCRdb table keeps only in-frame clones and is missing some. The sample yields under 850,000 clones, 88% seen once. These data were also filed under a second study, of human thymus T cells.

The sample taken for sequencing was thymocytes. Receptor source: a boy in the first two years of life with a congenital heart defect. CDR3s include the opening cysteine and the closing phenylalanine or tryptophan. D genes are given only for firm matches. The size field is filled for only some rows; it gives once, few, many or a size class.

CDR3aa: CASSSLGQTGTDTQYF
CDR3nt: TGTGCCAGCAGCTCTCTCGGACAAACCGGCACAGATACGCAGTATTTT
v_gene: TRBV5-4
j_gene: TRBJ2-3
abundance: .
d_gene: .

CDR3aa: CASSRKGGHSSQETQYF
CDR3nt: TGTGCCAGCAGCAGGAAAGGGGGACATAGTTCCCAAGAGACCCAGTACTTC
v_gene: TRBV11-2
j_gene: TRBJ2-5
abundance: .
d_gene: .

CDR3aa: CASSPLEGLVGPGELFF
CDR3nt: TGTGCCAGCAGCCCATTGGAGGGACTAGTAGGTCCCGGGGAGCTGTTTTTT
v_gene: TRBV7-9
j_gene: TRBJ2-2
abundance: .
d_gene: TRBD2

CDR3aa: CASSTTGGTSTDTQYF
CDR3nt: TGTGCCAGCAGCACTACGGGGGGTACTAGCACAGATACGCAGTATTTT
v_gene: TRBV9
j_gene: TRBJ2-3
abundance: .
d_gene: TRBD2

CDR3aa: CASSESLARRETQYF
CDR3nt: TGCGCCAGCAGTGAGTCCCTAGCGAGAAGGGAGACCCAGTACTTC
v_gene: TRBV10-1
j_gene: TRBJ2-5
abundance: .
d_gene: .

CDR3aa: CASSLRSGTGNYEQYF
CDR3nt: TGTGCCAGCAGCTTGCGGTCCGGGACAGGGAACTACGAGCAGTACTTC
v_gene: TRBV5-4
j_gene: TRBJ2-7
abundance: .
d_gene: TRBD1

CDR3aa: CASSAGELANTGELFF
CDR3nt: TGTGCCAGCAGCGCCGGGGAACTAGCGAACACCGGGGAGCTGTTTTTT
v_gene: TRBV21-1
j_gene: TRBJ2-2
abundance: .
d_gene: .

CDR3aa: CASSEWEGFTYEQYF
CDR3nt: TGTGCCAGCAGTGAATGGGAGGGGTTCACCTACGAGCAGTACTTC
v_gene: TRBV25-1
j_gene: TRBJ2-7
abundance: .
d_gene: TRBD2

CDR3aa: CAWRLGQGSSNYGYTF
CDR3nt: TGTGCCTGGAGACTGGGACAGGGCTCCTCTAACTATGGCTACACCTTC
v_gene: TRBV30
j_gene: TRBJ1-2
abundance: .
d_gene: TRBD1

CDR3aa: CASPRARGLQPQHF
CDR3nt: TGTGCCAGCCCGAGGGCCAGGGGGCTTCAGCCCCAGCATTTT
v_gene: TRBV25-1
j_gene: TRBJ1-5
abundance: .
d_gene: TRBD1

CDR3aa: CASSFPGEYTDTQYF
CDR3nt: TGTGCCAGCAGCTTCCCGGGAGAGTACACAGATACGCAGTATTTT
v_gene: TRBV28
j_gene: TRBJ2-3
abundance: few
d_gene: .

CDR3aa: CAWTAPGTGADEQYF
CDR3nt: TGTGCCTGGACGGCGCCCGGGACAGGGGCCGACGAGCAGTACTTC
v_gene: TRBV30
j_gene: TRBJ2-7
abundance: .
d_gene: TRBD1

CDR3aa: CASSPPGGSPYEQYF
CDR3nt: TGTGCCAGCAGCCCGCCTGGCGGGAGCCCCTACGAGCAGTACTTC
v_gene: TRBV27
j_gene: TRBJ2-7
abundance: .
d_gene: TRBD2

CDR3aa: CASRLAHVGRGPTIHTDTQYF
CDR3nt: TGTGCAAGTCGCTTAGCCCACGTTGGGAGGGGACCAACTATTCACACAGATACGCAGTATTTT
v_gene: TRBV12-2
j_gene: TRBJ2-3
abundance: .
d_gene: .

CDR3aa: CAWTHRGNQPQHF
CDR3nt: TGTGCCTGGACCCACAGGGGCAATCAGCCCCAGCATTTT
v_gene: TRBV30
j_gene: TRBJ1-5
abundance: .
d_gene: .

CDR3aa: CASSHPRTAENTGELFF
CDR3nt: TGCGCCAGCAGCCACCCTAGGACAGCCGAAAACACCGGGGAGCTGTTTTTT
v_gene: TRBV4-1
j_gene: TRBJ2-2
abundance: .
d_gene: .

CDR3aa: CASSEVASPFLNQPQHF
CDR3nt: TGCGCCAGCAGTGAGGTCGCAAGTCCGTTCCTAAATCAGCCCCAGCATTTT
v_gene: TRBV10-1
j_gene: TRBJ1-5
abundance: .
d_gene: .

CDR3aa: CASSLANRGEAEGYTF
CDR3nt: TGTGCCAGCAGCTTGGCAAACAGGGGGGAGGCGGAAGGCTACACCTTC
v_gene: TRBV5-6
j_gene: TRBJ1-2
abundance: .
d_gene: TRBD1

CDR3aa: CVRSSQGAMPGANVLTF
CDR3nt: TGTGTCAGAAGCTCACAGGGGGCGATGCCTGGGGCCAACGTCCTGACTTTC
v_gene: TRBV7-5
j_gene: TRBJ2-6
abundance: .
d_gene: .

CDR3aa: CASSHSPGLAGVEYEQYF
CDR3nt: TGCGCCAGCAGCCATTCACCGGGACTAGCGGGAGTGGAATACGAGCAGTACTTC
v_gene: TRBV4-3
j_gene: TRBJ2-7
abundance: .
d_gene: TRBD2

CDR3aa: CASSDSSGRYSYEQYF
CDR3nt: TGTGCCAGCAGCGATTCTAGCGGGCGCTACTCCTACGAGCAGTACTTC
v_gene: TRBV7-8
j_gene: TRBJ2-7
abundance: once
d_gene: TRBD2

CDR3aa: CASSAIPGSGRAGSYNEQFF
CDR3nt: TGTGCCAGCAGTGCCATTCCAGGGAGCGGGAGGGCCGGTAGCTACAATGAGCAGTTCTTC
v_gene: TRBV28
j_gene: TRBJ2-1
abundance: .
d_gene: TRBD2

CDR3aa: CASRPDRGHKSNQPQHF
CDR3nt: TGTGCCAGCAGACCGGACAGGGGGCATAAGAGCAATCAGCCCCAGCATTTT
v_gene: TRBV28
j_gene: TRBJ1-5
abundance: .
d_gene: TRBD1

CDR3aa: CASSAGLAGYNEQFF
CDR3nt: TGTGCCAGCAGCGCTGGACTAGCGGGGTACAATGAGCAGTTCTTC
v_gene: TRBV13
j_gene: TRBJ2-1
abundance: .
d_gene: TRBD2

CDR3aa: CASRPGTGTHNEQFF
CDR3nt: TGTGCCAGCAGACCCGGGACAGGGACCCACAATGAGCAGTTCTTC
v_gene: TRBV7-2
j_gene: TRBJ2-1
abundance: once
d_gene: TRBD1

CDR3aa: CASSPPGDQPQHF
CDR3nt: TGTGCCAGTAGTCCTCCAGGGGATCAGCCCCAGCATTTT
v_gene: TRBV19
j_gene: TRBJ1-5
abundance: .
d_gene: .

CDR3aa: CASGAGLYNEQFF
CDR3nt: TGTGCTAGTGGTGCGGGACTCTACAATGAGCAGTTCTTC
v_gene: TRBV12-5
j_gene: TRBJ2-1
abundance: .
d_gene: .

CDR3aa: CASSETGTNSVYEQYF
CDR3nt: TGTGCCAGCAGTGAAACTGGGACAAACTCCGTCTACGAGCAGTACTTC
v_gene: TRBV6-4
j_gene: TRBJ2-7
abundance: .
d_gene: .

CDR3aa: CASSDVVAGALHEQYF
CDR3nt: TGTGCCAGCAGTGATGTAGTGGCGGGAGCTCTGCACGAGCAGTACTTC
v_gene: TRBV27
j_gene: TRBJ2-7
abundance: .
d_gene: TRBD2

CDR3aa: CASSLEGTSGSYNEQFF
CDR3nt: TGCGCCAGCAGCTTGGAAGGGACTAGCGGCTCCTACAATGAGCAGTTCTTC
v_gene: TRBV5-1
j_gene: TRBJ2-1
abundance: .
d_gene: TRBD2

CDR3aa: CASSPPGLAREQYF
CDR3nt: TGCGCCAGCAGCCCACCGGGACTAGCTCGCGAGCAGTACTTC
v_gene: TRBV5-1
j_gene: TRBJ2-7
abundance: few
d_gene: TRBD2

CDR3aa: CASSLGAPGSTEKLFF
CDR3nt: TGTGCCAGCAGTTTAGGGGCCCCCGGGTCGACTGAAAAACTGTTTTTT
v_gene: TRBV27
j_gene: TRBJ1-4
abundance: .
d_gene: .